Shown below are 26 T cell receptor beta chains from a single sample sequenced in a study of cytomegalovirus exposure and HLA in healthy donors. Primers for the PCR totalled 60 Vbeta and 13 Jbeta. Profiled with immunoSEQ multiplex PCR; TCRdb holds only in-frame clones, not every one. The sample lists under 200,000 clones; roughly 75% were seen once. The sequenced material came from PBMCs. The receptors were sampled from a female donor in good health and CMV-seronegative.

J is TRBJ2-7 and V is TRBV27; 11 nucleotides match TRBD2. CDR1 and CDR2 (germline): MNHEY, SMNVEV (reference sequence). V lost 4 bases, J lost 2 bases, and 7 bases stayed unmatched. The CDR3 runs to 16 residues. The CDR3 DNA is TGTGCCAGCAGTTCCATTAGTAGCGGGAGGGCCTACGAGCAGTACTTC. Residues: CASSSISSGRAYEQYF.

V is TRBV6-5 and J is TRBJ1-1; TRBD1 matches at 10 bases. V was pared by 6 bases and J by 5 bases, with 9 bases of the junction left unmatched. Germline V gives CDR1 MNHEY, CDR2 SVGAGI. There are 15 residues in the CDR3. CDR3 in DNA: TGTGCCAGCAGATTGGGCCGGACAGGGGGGACTGAAGCTTTCTTT. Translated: CASRLGRTGGTEAFF.

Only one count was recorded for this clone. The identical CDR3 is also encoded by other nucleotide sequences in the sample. CDR3 loop: CASSISGAYEQYF. The CDR3 DNA reads as TGTGCCAGTAGTATCTCGGGGGCCTACGAGCAGTACTTC. J is TRBJ2-7 and V is TRBV19; D is possibly TRBD2 (6 bases). Per the germline V gene, CDR1 is LNHDA and CDR2 is SQIVND (reference sequence). The CDR3 covers 13 residues. V was shortened by 3 bases and J by 2 bases, with 8 bases between the two germline ends.

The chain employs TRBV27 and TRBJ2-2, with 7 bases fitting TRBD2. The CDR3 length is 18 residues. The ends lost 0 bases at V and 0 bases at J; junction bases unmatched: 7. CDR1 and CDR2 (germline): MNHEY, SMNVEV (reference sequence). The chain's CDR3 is CASSLSGLPDTNTGELFF. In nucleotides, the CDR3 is TGTGCCAGCAGTTTATCGGGACTACCTGACACGAACACCGGGGAGCTGTTTTTT.

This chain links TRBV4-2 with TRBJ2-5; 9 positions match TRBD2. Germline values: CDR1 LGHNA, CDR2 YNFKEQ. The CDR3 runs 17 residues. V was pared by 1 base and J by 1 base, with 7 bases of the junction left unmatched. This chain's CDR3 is CASSQARAGGSQETQYF. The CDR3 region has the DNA TGTGCCAGCAGCCAAGCACGAGCGGGAGGATCCCAAGAGACCCAGTACTTC.

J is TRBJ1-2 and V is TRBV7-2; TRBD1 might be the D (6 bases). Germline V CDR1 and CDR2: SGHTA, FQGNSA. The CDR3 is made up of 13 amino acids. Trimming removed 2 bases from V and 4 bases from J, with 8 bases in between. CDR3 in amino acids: CASSLKDSYGYTF. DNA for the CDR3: TGTGCCAGCAGCTTAAAGGACAGCTATGGCTACACCTTC.

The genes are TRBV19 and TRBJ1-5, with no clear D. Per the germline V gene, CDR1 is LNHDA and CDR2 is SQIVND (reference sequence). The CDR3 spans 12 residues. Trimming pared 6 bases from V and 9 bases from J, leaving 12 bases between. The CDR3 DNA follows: TGTGCCAGTAGCCAAGCACCGGGGCCCCAGCATTTT. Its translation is CASSQAPGPQHF.

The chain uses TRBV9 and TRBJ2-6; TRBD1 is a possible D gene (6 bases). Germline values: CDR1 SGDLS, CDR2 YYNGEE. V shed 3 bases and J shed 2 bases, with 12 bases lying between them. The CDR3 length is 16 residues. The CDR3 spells CASSEQGSPGANVLTF. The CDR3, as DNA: TGTGCCAGCAGCGAACAGGGCTCCCCTGGGGCCAACGTCCTGACTTTC.

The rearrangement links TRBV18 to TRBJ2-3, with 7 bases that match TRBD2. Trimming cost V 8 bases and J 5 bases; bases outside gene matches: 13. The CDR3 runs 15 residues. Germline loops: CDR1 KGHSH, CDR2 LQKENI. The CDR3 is CASLPSGVFGDTQYF. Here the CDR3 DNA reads TGTGCCAGCCTACCCAGCGGGGTGTTTGGAGATACGCAGTATTTT.

The CDR3 nucleotides read TGTGCCAGTAGTCTTTTACCGGGACAGGGGGCAAATGAGCAGTTCTTC. Translation gives CASSLLPGQGANEQFF. This chain connects TRBV19 to TRBJ2-1, with 12 bases identical to TRBD1. Germline trimming cut 5 bases from V and 7 bases from J; bases unmatched to any gene: 9. The CDR3 has 16 amino acids. Germline-derived CDR1 and CDR2 are LNHDA and SQIVND (reference sequence).

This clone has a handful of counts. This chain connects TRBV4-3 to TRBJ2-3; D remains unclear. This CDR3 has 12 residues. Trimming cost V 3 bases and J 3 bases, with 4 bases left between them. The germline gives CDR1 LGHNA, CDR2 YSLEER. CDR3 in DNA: TGCGCCAGCAGCCAGCTAACAGATACGCAGTATTTT. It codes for CASSQLTDTQYF.

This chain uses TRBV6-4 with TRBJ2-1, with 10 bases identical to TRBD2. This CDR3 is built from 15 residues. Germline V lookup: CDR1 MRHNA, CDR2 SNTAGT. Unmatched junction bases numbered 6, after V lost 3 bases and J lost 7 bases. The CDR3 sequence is CASSDGAGGSNEQFF. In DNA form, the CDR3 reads TGTGCCAGCAGTGATGGAGCGGGAGGGTCTAATGAGCAGTTCTTC.

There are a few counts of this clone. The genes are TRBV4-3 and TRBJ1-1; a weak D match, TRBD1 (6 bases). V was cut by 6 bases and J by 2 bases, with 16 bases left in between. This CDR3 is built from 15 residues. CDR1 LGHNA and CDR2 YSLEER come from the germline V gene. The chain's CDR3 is CASSLFRGPNTEAFF. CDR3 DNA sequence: TGCGCCAGCAGTCTTTTCAGGGGTCCCAACACTGAAGCTTTCTTT.

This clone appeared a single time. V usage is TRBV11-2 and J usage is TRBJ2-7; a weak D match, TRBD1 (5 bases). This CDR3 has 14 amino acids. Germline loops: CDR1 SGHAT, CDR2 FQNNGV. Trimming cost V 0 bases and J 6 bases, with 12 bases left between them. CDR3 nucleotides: TGTGCCAGCAGCTTAGATGCAGGGCCAGGCGAGCAGTACTTC. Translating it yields CASSLDAGPGEQYF.

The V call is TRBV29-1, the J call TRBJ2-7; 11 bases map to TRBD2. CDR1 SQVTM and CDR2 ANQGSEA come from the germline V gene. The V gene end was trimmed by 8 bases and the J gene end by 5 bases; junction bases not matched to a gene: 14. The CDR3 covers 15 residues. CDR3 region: CSLQVVLAGEDEQYF. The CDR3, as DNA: TGCAGCCTCCAGGTGGTACTAGCGGGAGAGGACGAGCAGTACTTC.

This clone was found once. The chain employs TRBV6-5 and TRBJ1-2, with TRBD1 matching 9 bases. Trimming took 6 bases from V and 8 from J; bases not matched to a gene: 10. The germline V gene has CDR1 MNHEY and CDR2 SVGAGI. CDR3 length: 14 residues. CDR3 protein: CASSRQGEAKGYTF. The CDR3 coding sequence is TGTGCCAGCAGCCGACAGGGGGAGGCGAAGGGCTACACCTTC.

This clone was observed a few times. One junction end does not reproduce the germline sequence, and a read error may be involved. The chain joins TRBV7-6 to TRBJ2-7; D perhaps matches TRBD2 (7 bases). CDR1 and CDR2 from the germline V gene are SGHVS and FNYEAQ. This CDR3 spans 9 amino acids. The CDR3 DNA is TGTGCCAGCTTCGGGGGGCGGTCCTTC. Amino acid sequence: CASFGGRSF.

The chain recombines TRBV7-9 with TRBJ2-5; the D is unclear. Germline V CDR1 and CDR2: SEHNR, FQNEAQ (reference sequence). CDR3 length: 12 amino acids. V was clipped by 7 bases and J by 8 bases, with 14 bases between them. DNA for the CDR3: TGTGCCAGCAAGAGGAGCCCAGATACCCAGTACTTC. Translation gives CASKRSPDTQYF.

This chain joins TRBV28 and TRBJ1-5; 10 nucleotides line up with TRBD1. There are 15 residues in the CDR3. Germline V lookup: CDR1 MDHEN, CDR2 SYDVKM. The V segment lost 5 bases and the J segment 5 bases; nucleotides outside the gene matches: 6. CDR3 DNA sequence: TGTGCCAGCAGTAGGACAGGGGGTTTTGATCAGCCCCAGCATTTT. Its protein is CASSRTGGFDQPQHF. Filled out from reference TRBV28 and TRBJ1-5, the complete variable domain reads DVKVTQSSRYLVKRTGEKVFLECVQDMDHENMFWYRQDPGLGLRLIYFSYDVKMKEKGDIPEGYSVSREKKERFSLILESASTNQTSMYLCASSRTGGFDQPQHFGDGTRLSIL.

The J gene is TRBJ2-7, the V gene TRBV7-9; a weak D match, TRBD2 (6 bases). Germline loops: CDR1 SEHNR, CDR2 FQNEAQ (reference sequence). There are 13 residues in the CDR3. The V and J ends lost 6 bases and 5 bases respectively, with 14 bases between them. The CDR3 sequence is CASRGLPSDEQYF. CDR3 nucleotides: TGTGCCAGCAGGGGACTCCCTTCCGACGAGCAGTACTTC. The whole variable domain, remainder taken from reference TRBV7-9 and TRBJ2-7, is DTGVSQNPRHKITKRGQNVTFRCDPISEHNRLYWYRQTLGQGPEFLTYFQNEAQLEKSRLLSDRFSAERPKGSFSTLEIQRTEQGDSAMYLCASRGLPSDEQYFGPGTRLTVT.

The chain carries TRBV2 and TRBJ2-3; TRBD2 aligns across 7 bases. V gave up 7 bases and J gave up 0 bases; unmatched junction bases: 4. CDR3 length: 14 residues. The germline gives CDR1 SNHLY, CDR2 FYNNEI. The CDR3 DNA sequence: TGTGCCAGCACGACTAGCCCTAGCACAGATACGCAGTATTTT. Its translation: CASTTSPSTDTQYF. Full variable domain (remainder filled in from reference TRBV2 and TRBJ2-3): EPEVTQTPSHQVTQMGQEVILRCVPISNHLYFYWYRQILGQKVEFLVSFYNNEISEKSEIFDDQFSVERPDGSNFTLKIRSTKLEDSAMYFCASTTSPSTDTQYFGPGTRLTVL.

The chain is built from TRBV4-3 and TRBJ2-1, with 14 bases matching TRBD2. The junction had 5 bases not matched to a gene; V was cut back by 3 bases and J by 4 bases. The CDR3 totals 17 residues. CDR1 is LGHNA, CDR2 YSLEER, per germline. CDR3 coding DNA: TGCGCCAGCAGCCAGGGGGGACTAGCGGGGGAGTACAATGAGCAGTTCTTC. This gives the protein CASSQGGLAGEYNEQFF.

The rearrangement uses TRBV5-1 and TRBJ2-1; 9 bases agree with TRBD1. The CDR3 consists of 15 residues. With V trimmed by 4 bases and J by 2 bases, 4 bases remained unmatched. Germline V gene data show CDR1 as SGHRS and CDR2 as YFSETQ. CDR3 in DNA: TGCGCCAGCAGCCGTACAGGGGGCCCCTACAATGAGCAGTTCTTC. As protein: CASSRTGGPYNEQFF.

The CDR3 sequence is CASSPGQGAYEQYF. In DNA form, the CDR3 reads TGTGCCAGCAGTCCGGGACAGGGGGCCTACGAGCAGTACTTC. The rearrangement links TRBV6-1 to TRBJ2-7; 11 bases agree with TRBD1. CDR3 size: 14 residues. Germline V gene lookup returns CDR1 MNHNS and CDR2 SASEGT. Trimming at V came to 5 bases and at J to 2 bases, leaving 2 bases not matched to a gene.

The DNA of the CDR3 is TGTGCCAGCAGCTTCGGGACTAAAAATGAAAAACTGTTTTTT. Translating gives CASSFGTKNEKLFF. This sequence joins TRBV7-2 and TRBJ1-4, with D possibly TRBD1 on 5 matching bases. There are 14 residues in the CDR3. V lost 3 bases and J lost 5, with 10 bases in between. Germline CDR1 and CDR2: SGHTA and FQGNSA.

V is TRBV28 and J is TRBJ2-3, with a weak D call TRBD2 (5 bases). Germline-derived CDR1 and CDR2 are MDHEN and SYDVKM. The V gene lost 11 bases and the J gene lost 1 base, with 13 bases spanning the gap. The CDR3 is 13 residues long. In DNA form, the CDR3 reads TGTGCCTCCTGGACTCCAGGCACAGATACGCAGTATTTT. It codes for CASWTPGTDTQYF.